The present T cell receptor (beta chain) was sequenced within a study of neoadjuvant anti-PD-1 for oral cavity cancer (dated by TCRdb to about 2021). For context, the study as a whole: Three to four biweekly doses of nivolumab at 3 mg/kg were mostly administered to patients before curative-intent surgical resection. Patients without progression received a fourth nivolumab dose around day 43 and underwent definitive surgical resection on days 50-56. Responders were defined as patients with complete response, partial response or stable disease by RECIST 1.1; non-responders were defined as patients with progression. The parent correlative cohort had 12 to 13 patients and a response rate of over 25%. The paper's findings and limits, for the study overall: A higher pretreatment blood Treg/Th17 ratio correlated with both higher pretreatment blood TCRbeta clonality and lower post-treatment tumor TCRbeta clonality. Only a few patients per response group were included in the TCR analyses, and the authors called for validation in larger cohorts. Greater tumor shrinkage correlated with larger post-treatment sizes of preexisting intratumoral clones, which suggests that expansion of preexisting clones contributed to response.

The CDR3, from cysteine to phenylalanine, totals 13 residues. CDR3 DNA is the only sequence kept; it has 39 bases, read in frame from the first base. Taken from the germline V gene, the CDR1 and CDR2 loops are SNHLY and FYNNEI. A distance of 13 bases separates the germline ends of V and J, which lose 4 bases and 7 bases respectively. For survey sequencing of tumor libraries, mostly 4.8 ug of input genomic DNA was used, and two replicates were run per sample. The immunoSEQ hsTCRbeta kit was used to prepare TCRbeta libraries, following the manufacturer's instructions. An Illumina NovaSeq 6000 S4 flow cell was used to sequence the final libraries, which had first been combined to 3 nM. For the original study's pipeline: The immunoSEQ Analyzer was used for raw data preprocessing and quality control. The analysis was limited to productive rearrangements, and each clonotype was defined by a unique CDR3 amino acid sequence. Repertoire clonality was estimated as the Gini-Simpson index, computed with the R package tcR. Student's t test was used to compare Gini indices, while Pearson correlation assessed associations with tumor size change. Imported from immuneACCESS, the table was reduced by TCRdb to in-frame sequences with V and J called. These copies leave out some clones; in studies compared against another copy, an unresolved V gene accounts for under half, and the cause of the remainder is not known. The V and J calls and clone size are taken from that table; D and trimming were inferred from the DNA. The sample data list 35,000 to 40,000 clones, and about 36% of these were observed just once. In total, the top ten clones hold 16% of the sample.

The time point tag for this specimen amounts to: after neoadjuvant nivolumab, at surgical resection. None of the patients had received prior systemic or radiation treatment, and all were newly diagnosed with stage II-IVA oral cavity squamous cell carcinoma. The cohort was composed of patients with HPV-negative, locally advanced oral cavity squamous cell carcinoma. The samples were obtained from a longitudinal correlative study of a single-arm phase II trial testing neoadjuvant nivolumab in oral cavity squamous cell carcinoma. Genomic DNA-based TCRbeta sequencing was performed on subject-matched pre- and post-treatment PBMCs and tumors from three responders and three non-responders. For tumor tissue, genomic DNA extraction relied on the Maxwell RSC DNA from Tissue kit. This clone was seen a few times. This receptor's antigen is unknown. No base-level quality is on record; no much larger clone is a single base apart.

Sequencing was performed on tumor tissue, taken after nivolumab (anti-PD-1) treatment. The clonotype comes from a person aged 35-79 years with oral cavity squamous cell carcinoma. The rearranged chain carries TRBV2 and TRBJ1-2, with a weak D call of TRBD1 (5 bases match). In nucleotides, the sequence is TGTGCCAGCAGTGCGAGTGGGGCGCGTGGCTACACCTTC. It specifies CASSASGARGYTF. Extended through the reference TRBV2 and TRBJ1-2 proteins, this CDR3 yields the full variable domain: EPEVTQTPSHQVTQMGQEVILRCVPISNHLYFYWYRQILGQKVEFLVSFYNNEISEKSEIFDDQFSVERPDGSNFTLKIRSTKLEDSAMYFCASSASGARGYTFGSGTRLTVV.